This T cell receptor beta chain is from a study of tumor-infiltrating lymphocytes in primary liver carcinoma. Study at large: Men as well as women, aged 30 to 69 years, made up the patients. Samples yielded about 3.5 to 8 million productive TCRbeta reads, similar across tissue types.

Starting material of 500 to 600 ng total RNA yielded TCR beta cDNA via a constant-region primer. Slightly modified ARM-PCR, run as three nested multiplex PCR rounds, produced the TCR beta libraries. The two initial PCR rounds, nine to eleven cycles each, used TRBV1-TRBV30 forward and C-beta reverse primers. TCRdb reprocessed the multiplex PCR reads with MiXCR, giving one entry per CDR3 protein. The sample carries about 92,000 distinct CDR3 sequences, about 70% recorded once. As for this clonotype: Antigen: not known. The junction and the germline gene differ at one end; a read error may be behind it.

Germline-derived CDR1 and CDR2 are MNHEY and SVGAGI. The CDR3 consists of 13 residues. RNA and DNA were co-extracted from around 20-30 mg of unsorted bulk tissue. Patients underwent surgical resection for primary liver carcinoma. Study outcomes and limitations: Tumor top-250-clone fractions significantly exceeded those of blood (p = 0.039).

This chain uses TRBV6-5 with TRBJ2-2; D call uncertain. The clonotype comes from a man aged 35 to 55 with primary liver carcinoma and hepatitis B virus infection. The source material was tumor-adjacent normal liver tissue. CDR3: CGSSYVITGELFF. In DNA form, the CDR3 reads TGTGGCAGCAGTTACGTGATCACCGGGGAGCTGTTTTTT.